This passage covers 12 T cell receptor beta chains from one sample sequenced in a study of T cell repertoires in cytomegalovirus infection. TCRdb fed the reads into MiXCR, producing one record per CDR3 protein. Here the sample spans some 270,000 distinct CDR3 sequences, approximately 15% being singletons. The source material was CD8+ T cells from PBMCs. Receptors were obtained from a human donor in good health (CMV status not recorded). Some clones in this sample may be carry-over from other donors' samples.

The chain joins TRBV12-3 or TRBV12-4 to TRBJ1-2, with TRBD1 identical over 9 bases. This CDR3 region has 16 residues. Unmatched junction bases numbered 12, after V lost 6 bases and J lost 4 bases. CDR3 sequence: CASSPDPGQGTYGYTF. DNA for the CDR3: TGTGCCAGCAGCCCAGACCCGGGACAGGGAACCTATGGCTACACCTTC.

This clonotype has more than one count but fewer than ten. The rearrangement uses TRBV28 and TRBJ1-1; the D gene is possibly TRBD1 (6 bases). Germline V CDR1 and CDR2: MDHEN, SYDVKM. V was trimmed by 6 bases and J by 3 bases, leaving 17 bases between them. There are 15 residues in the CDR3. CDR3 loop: CASRDGHREDTEAFF. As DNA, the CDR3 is TGTGCCAGCAGAGATGGACACAGGGAGGACACTGAAGCTTTCTTT.

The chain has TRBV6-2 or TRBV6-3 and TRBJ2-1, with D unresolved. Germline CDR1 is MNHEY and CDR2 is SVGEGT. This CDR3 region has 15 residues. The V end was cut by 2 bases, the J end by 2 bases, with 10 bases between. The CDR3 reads CASSYLAPTYNEQFF. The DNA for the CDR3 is TGTGCCAGCAGTTACCTGGCTCCGACCTACAATGAGCAGTTCTTC.

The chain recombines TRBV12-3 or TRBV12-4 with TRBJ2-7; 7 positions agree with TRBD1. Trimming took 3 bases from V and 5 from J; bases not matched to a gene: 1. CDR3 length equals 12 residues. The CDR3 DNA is TGTGCCAGCAGTTTTGGACAGGACGAGCAGTACTTC. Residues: CASSFGQDEQYF.

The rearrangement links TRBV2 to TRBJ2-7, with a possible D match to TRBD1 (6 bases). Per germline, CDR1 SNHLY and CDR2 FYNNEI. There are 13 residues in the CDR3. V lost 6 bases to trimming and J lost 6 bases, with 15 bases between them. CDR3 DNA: TGTGCCAGCAGCAGGGGCGCCTCTGGCGAGCAGTACTTC. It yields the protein CASSRGASGEQYF.

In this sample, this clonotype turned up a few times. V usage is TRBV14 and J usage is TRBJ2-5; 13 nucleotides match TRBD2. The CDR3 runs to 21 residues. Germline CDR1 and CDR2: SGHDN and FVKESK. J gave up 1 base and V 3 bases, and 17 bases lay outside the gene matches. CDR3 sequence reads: CASSHQLPGLAGRTTQETQYF. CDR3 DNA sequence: TGTGCCAGCAGCCACCAACTCCCGGGACTAGCGGGGCGTACAACCCAAGAGACCCAGTACTTC. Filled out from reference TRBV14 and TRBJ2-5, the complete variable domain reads EAGVTQFPSHSVIEKGQTVTLRCDPISGHDNLYWYRRVMGKEIKFLLHFVKESKQDESGMPNNRFLAERTGGTYSTLKVQPAELEDSGVYFCASSHQLPGLAGRTTQETQYFGPGTRLLVL.

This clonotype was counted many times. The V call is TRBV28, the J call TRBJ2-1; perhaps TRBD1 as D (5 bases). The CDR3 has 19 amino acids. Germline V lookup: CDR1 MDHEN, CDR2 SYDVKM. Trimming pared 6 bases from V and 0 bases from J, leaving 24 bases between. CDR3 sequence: CASSVWRSEGVSSYNEQFF. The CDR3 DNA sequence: TGTGCCAGCAGCGTGTGGCGGTCCGAAGGGGTTAGCTCCTACAATGAGCAGTTCTTC.

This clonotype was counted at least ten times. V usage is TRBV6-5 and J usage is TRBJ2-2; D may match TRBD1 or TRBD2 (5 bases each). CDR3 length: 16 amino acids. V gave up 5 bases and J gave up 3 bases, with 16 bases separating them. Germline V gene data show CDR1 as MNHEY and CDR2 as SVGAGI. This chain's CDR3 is CASSPGDLIYTGELFF. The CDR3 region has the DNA TGTGCCAGCAGTCCCGGGGACCTCATCTACACCGGGGAGCTGTTTTTT.

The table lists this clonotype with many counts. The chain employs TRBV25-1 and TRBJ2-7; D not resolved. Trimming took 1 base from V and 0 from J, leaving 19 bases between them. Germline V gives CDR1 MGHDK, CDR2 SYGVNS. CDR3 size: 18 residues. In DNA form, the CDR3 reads TGTGCCAGCAGTGAATTTTTTGCCCCAAGCGATTCCTCCTACGAGCAGTACTTC. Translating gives CASSEFFAPSDSSYEQYF.

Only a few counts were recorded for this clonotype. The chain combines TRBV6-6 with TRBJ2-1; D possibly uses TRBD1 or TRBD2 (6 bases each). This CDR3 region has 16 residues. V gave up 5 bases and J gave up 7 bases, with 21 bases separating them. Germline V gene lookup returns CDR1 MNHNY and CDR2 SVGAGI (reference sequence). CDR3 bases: TGTGCCAGCAGTGACACTAGCTGGGGGGCCTTTAATGAGCAGTTCTTC. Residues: CASSDTSWGAFNEQFF.

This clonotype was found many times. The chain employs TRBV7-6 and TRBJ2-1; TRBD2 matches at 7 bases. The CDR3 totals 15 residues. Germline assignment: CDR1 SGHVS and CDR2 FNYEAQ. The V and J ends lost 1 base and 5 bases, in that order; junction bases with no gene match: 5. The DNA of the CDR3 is TGTGCCAGCAGCTTAGAGCCTAGCGGAAACAATGAGCAGTTCTTC. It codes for CASSLEPSGNNEQFF.

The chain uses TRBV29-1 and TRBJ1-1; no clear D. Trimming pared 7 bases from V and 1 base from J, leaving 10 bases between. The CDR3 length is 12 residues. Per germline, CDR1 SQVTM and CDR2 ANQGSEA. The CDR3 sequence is CSGKRQNTEAFF. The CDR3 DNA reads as TGCAGCGGCAAAAGGCAGAACACTGAAGCTTTCTTT.